The 15 T cell receptor beta chains reported below all come from one sample, sequenced in a study of T-cell memory formation after mild COVID-19. One entry per CDR3 protein results from TCRdb running MiXCR on the 5' RACE reads. There are approximately 350,000 distinct CDR3 sequences in the sample; about 15% occur only once, and 20% to 25% lies in the top ten. The sequencing input was PBMCs or a T cell subset sorted from them (not recorded which). The receptor set was obtained from a man younger than 35 who had mild COVID-19 (a few samples of this study predate the infection). Cell type and time point are not known.

There are a few counts of this clonotype. The chain combines TRBV6-1 with TRBJ1-1, with unresolved D. The CDR3 is 11 residues long. CDR1 and CDR2 (germline): MNHNS, SASEGT. Trimming took 3 bases from V and 9 from J, leaving 8 bases between them. The CDR3 is CASSDLTQAFF. CDR3 DNA: TGTGCCAGCAGTGATTTAACCCAAGCTTTCTTT.

This clonotype turned up a few times. V usage is TRBV12-3 or TRBV12-4 and J usage is TRBJ1-3; D is uncertain. There are 14 residues in the CDR3. The ends were cut back, 5 bases at V and 4 bases at J, with 12 bases in the middle. The CDR3 spells CASSPVNSGNTIYF. Here the CDR3 DNA reads TGTGCCAGCAGTCCGGTTAATTCCGGAAACACCATATATTTT.

The chain employs TRBV6-1 and TRBJ2-1; the match to TRBD2 covers 10 bases. Unmatched junction bases numbered 10, after V lost 8 bases and J lost 6 bases. CDR3 length: 15 residues. Per germline, CDR1 MNHNS and CDR2 SASEGT. In DNA, the CDR3 is TGTGCCAGCTTGTCCGGGATAGCGGGGGGCAATGAGCAGTTCTTC. Amino acids: CASLSGIAGGNEQFF.

This clonotype is a singleton in its sample. The V and J genes are TRBV10-2 and TRBJ2-7; the D gene is possibly TRBD2 (5 bases). The CDR3 contains 11 residues. Germline lookup yields CDR1 WSHSY and CDR2 SAAADI. Deletions cut 8 bases from V and 7 bases from J, with 12 bases between. DNA of the CDR3: TGCGCCAGCGGTAGCAGAGGGGAGCAGTACTTC. Translated: CASGSRGEQYF.

The rearrangement joins TRBV3-1 to TRBJ1-4; TRBD1 is a possible D gene (6 bases). Trimming took 4 bases from V and 5 from J, leaving 14 bases between them. Germline CDR1 is LGHDT and CDR2 is YNNKEL (reference sequence). The CDR3 is 15 residues long. Here the CDR3 DNA reads TGTGCCAGCAGCCTCAGGGGATACGGCAATGAAAAACTGTTTTTT. Translated: CASSLRGYGNEKLFF.

V and J are TRBV9 and TRBJ2-7; 7 positions agree with TRBD2. Germline lookup yields CDR1 SGDLS and CDR2 YYNGEE. Germline trimming cut 4 bases from V and 3 bases from J; bases unmatched to any gene: 16. The CDR3 covers 17 residues. In DNA, the CDR3 is TGTGCCAGCAGCCCAAAAGTCCATATTACGGGGGGCTACGAGCAGTACGTC. It yields the protein CASSPKVHITGGYEQYV.

This clonotype showed up many times. The chain couples TRBV12-3 or TRBV12-4 to TRBJ2-7; D is unresolved. The CDR3 loop spans 14 amino acids. Trimming pared 7 bases from V and 1 base from J, leaving 14 bases between. CDR3 DNA sequence: TGTGCCAGCATCCCTGCTGGGCAGTCCTACGAGCAGTACTTC. The encoded protein is CASIPAGQSYEQYF.

The CDR3 protein is CASKPYEAQYF. DNA of the CDR3: TGTGCCAGCAAGCCCTATGAGGCGCAGTATTTT. The chain has TRBV2 and TRBJ2-3; D not resolved. The V and J ends lost 7 bases and 10 bases respectively, with 12 bases between them. CDR3 length: 11 amino acids. CDR1 SNHLY and CDR2 FYNNEI come from the germline V gene.

This clonotype turned up a few times. The genes are TRBV14 and TRBJ2-5; tentative D call: TRBD2 (6 bases). The CDR3 totals 13 residues. The V gene lost 5 bases and the J gene lost 5 bases, with 12 bases spanning the gap. Germline CDR1 and CDR2: SGHDN and FVKESK. CDR3 DNA: TGTGCCAGCAGCAAGGGACTTGGGGAGACCCAGTACTTC. It codes for CASSKGLGETQYF.

The chain employs TRBV20-1 and TRBJ2-7; D might be TRBD1 (5 bases). The CDR3 length is 13 residues. CDR1 is DFQATT, CDR2 SNEGSKA, per germline (reference sequence). V was pared by 5 bases and J by 0 bases, with 11 bases between. CDR3 sequence: CSAGIDSSYEQYF. CDR3 nucleotides: TGCAGTGCTGGAATTGACAGCTCCTACGAGCAGTACTTC.

This clonotype was seen once. The chain carries TRBV6-1 and TRBJ1-1; maybe TRBD1 (5 bases). Germline V gives CDR1 MNHNS, CDR2 SASEGT. Between the trimmed V and J ends, which lost 3 bases and 10 bases, there was a span of 12 bases. The CDR3 consists of 12 residues. CDR3 sequence reads: CASSETASSAFF. The DNA for the CDR3 is TGTGCCAGCAGTGAGACAGCCTCCTCAGCTTTCTTT.

This clonotype was detected only a few times. The chain employs TRBV4-3 and TRBJ1-2; 8 nucleotides align to TRBD1. Losses at the gene ends were 4 bases for V and 4 bases for J; bases not matched to a gene: 11. Per germline, CDR1 LGHNA and CDR2 YSLEER. The CDR3 is 16 amino acids. This chain's CDR3 is CASSRALDRVAYGYTF. The CDR3 DNA is TGCGCCAGCAGCCGTGCCCTGGACAGGGTGGCCTATGGCTACACCTTC.

This clonotype was observed a few times. The chain has TRBV4-3 and TRBJ1-2, with unresolved D. Trimming shortened V by 2 bases and J by 8 bases, and 12 bases separated the two germline ends. The CDR3 runs to 13 residues. CDR1 and CDR2 from the germline V gene are LGHNA and YSLEER. The CDR3 region has the DNA TGCGCCAGCAGCCAACGAGGGATAGGGGGCTACACCTTC. Translation gives CASSQRGIGGYTF.

The rearrangement uses TRBV10-3 and TRBJ2-7; D is unresolved. V shed 2 bases and J shed 0 bases, with 17 bases lying between them. Germline CDR1 and CDR2: ENHRY and SYGVKD. The CDR3 contains 17 residues. CDR3 amino acids: CAISEEFPELGSYEQYF. The CDR3 DNA follows: TGTGCCATCAGTGAGGAGTTCCCCGAATTAGGCTCCTACGAGCAGTACTTC.

This clonotype has more than one count but fewer than ten. The rearrangement joins TRBV7-2 to TRBJ2-5; the match to TRBD2 covers 9 bases. CDR1 SGHTA and CDR2 FQGNSA come from the germline V gene. The CDR3 has 16 residues. The ends lost 0 bases at V and 5 bases at J; junction bases unmatched: 7. The CDR3 protein is CASSLARGGAGETQYF. The CDR3 coding sequence is TGTGCCAGCAGCTTAGCCCGCGGGGGGGCGGGGGAGACCCAGTACTTC. The variable domain in full, with the rest retrieved from reference TRBV7-2 and TRBJ2-5, is GAGVSQSPSNKVTEKGKDVELRCDPISGHTALYWYRQSLGQGLEFLIYFQGNSAPDKSGLPSDRFSAERTGGSVSTLTIQRTQQEDSAVYLCASSLARGGAGETQYFGPGTRLLVL.